The 26 T cell receptor beta chains below all came from one sample that was sequenced in a study of cytomegalovirus exposure and HLA in healthy donors. Primers: 60 Vbeta forward and 13 Jbeta reverse. Sequencing used immunoSEQ multiplex PCR; TCRdb keeps in-frame clones, though not all of them. The sample carries around 300,000 clones, approximately 70% recorded once. Input material: PBMCs. The receptors stem from a female donor in good health and CMV-seronegative.

The chain combines TRBV11-2 with TRBJ2-3, with 10 bases identical to TRBD2. V lost 5 bases, J lost 0 bases, and 5 bases stayed unmatched. The germline V gene has CDR1 SGHAT and CDR2 FQNNGV. CDR3 length: 16 amino acids. In nucleotides, the CDR3 is TGTGCCAGCAGCCCTAGACTAGCGGGTAGCACAGATACGCAGTATTTT. Translation: CASSPRLAGSTDTQYF.

The count of this clone is one. The chain has TRBV18 and TRBJ2-3; TRBD2 matches 12 bases. Germline CDR1 and CDR2: KGHSH and LQKENI. This CDR3 is 16 amino acids long. V was pared by 3 bases and J by 0 bases, with 1 base of the junction left unmatched. This CDR3 reads CASSPGTSGSTDTQYF. For the CDR3, the DNA is TGTGCCAGCTCACCCGGGACTAGCGGGAGCACAGATACGCAGTATTTT.

This clone appeared a few times. The gene calls are TRBV20-1 and TRBJ2-7, with D maybe TRBD2 (6 bases). With 1 base removed from V and 6 bases from J, the gap between germline ends came to 7 bases. Germline loops: CDR1 DFQATT, CDR2 SNEGSKA (reference sequence). The CDR3 sequence is 11 residues long. The CDR3 loop reads CSARVGSEQYF. The DNA of the CDR3 is TGCAGTGCTAGAGTCGGGAGCGAGCAGTACTTC.

DNA of the CDR3: TGTGCCAGCAGCGGGGACAGTGCCCTTAATCAGCCCCAGCATTTT. Translation: CASSGDSALNQPQHF. The chain employs TRBV9 and TRBJ1-5, with 7 bases lining up with TRBD1. The CDR3 has 15 residues. The germline V gene has CDR1 SGDLS and CDR2 YYNGEE. V dropped 3 bases and J dropped 4; count of bases not matched to a gene: 7.

This clone was observed a single time. The chain carries TRBV5-1 and TRBJ2-3, with D perhaps TRBD2 (5 bases). The CDR3 totals 15 residues. Between the trimmed V and J ends, which lost 5 bases and 3 bases, there was a span of 16 bases. Germline CDR1 SGHRS, CDR2 YFSETQ. DNA of the CDR3: TGCGCCAGCAGTAAGGGAGATGGACGGACAGATACGCAGTATTTT. Protein product: CASSKGDGRTDTQYF.

The chain has TRBV27 and TRBJ2-1; 10 nucleotides align to TRBD2. Trimming took 3 bases from V and 2 from J; bases not matched to a gene: 4. The CDR3 sequence is 16 residues long. Germline V gives CDR1 MNHEY, CDR2 SMNVEV (reference sequence). CDR3 sequence (DNA): TGTGCCAGCAGTTTTGGGACTAGCGTCCCCTACAATGAGCAGTTCTTC. Translation: CASSFGTSVPYNEQFF.

V gene TRBV30 combines with J gene TRBJ1-4; the D gene is possibly TRBD1 (6 bases). The CDR3 covers 12 residues. CDR1 and CDR2 from the germline V gene are GTSNPN and SVGIG (reference sequence). Between the trimmed V and J ends, which lost 4 bases and 6 bases, there was a span of 9 bases. CDR3 amino acids: CAWTGGDEKLFF. Here the CDR3 DNA reads TGTGCCTGGACTGGGGGCGATGAAAAACTGTTTTTT.

This chain uses TRBV4-1 with TRBJ2-7; TRBD2 agrees at 8 bases. V lost 4 bases to trimming and J lost 4 bases; unmatched junction nucleotides: 15. CDR3 length: 17 residues. Germline V gene data show CDR1 as MGHRA and CDR2 as YSYEKL. The CDR3 loop is CASSRGLPGLGDYEQYF. The CDR3 nucleotides read TGCGCCAGCAGCCGTGGCCTTCCGGGACTAGGGGATTACGAGCAGTACTTC.

This clone was found a few times. V gene TRBV5-6 combines with J gene TRBJ1-5, with no clear D. This CDR3 contains 14 residues. Germline V gene data show CDR1 as SGHDT and CDR2 as YYEEEE. V gave up 4 bases and J gave up 2 bases, with 10 bases separating them. CDR3 loop: CASSPISGNQPQHF. In nucleotides, the CDR3 is TGTGCCAGCAGCCCTATAAGTGGCAATCAGCCCCAGCATTTT.

Only one count was recorded for this clone. This sequence joins TRBV6-5 and TRBJ1-1, with a tentative D call TRBD1 (6 bases). Germline CDR1 MNHEY, CDR2 SVGAGI. V was trimmed by 6 bases and J by 0 bases, leaving 14 bases between them. This CDR3 has 15 residues. Here the CDR3 reads CASRKDGGLNTEAFF. The CDR3 DNA sequence: TGTGCCAGCAGGAAGGATGGGGGCCTGAACACTGAAGCTTTCTTT.

The chain employs TRBV7-2 and TRBJ2-1, with unresolved D. The CDR3 has 17 amino acids. The V end lost 8 bases, the J end lost 0 bases, and 20 bases lay between the germline ends. CDR1 SGHTA and CDR2 FQGNSA come from the germline V gene. The CDR3 bases are TGTGCCAGCTCACCCACGCATAGGAGTAGCTCCTACAATGAGCAGTTCTTC. This sequence encodes CASSPTHRSSSYNEQFF.

The V call is TRBV2, the J call TRBJ2-5; 8 nucleotides align to TRBD2. With 10 bases clipped from V and 5 bases from J, the junction kept 9 bases outside the gene matches. The germline V gene has CDR1 SNHLY and CDR2 FYNNEI. The CDR3 loop spans 13 amino acids. CDR3 sequence (DNA): TGTGCCACCCAACCCGGGGGGGTCGAGACCCAGTACTTC. It specifies CATQPGGVETQYF.

The chain employs TRBV19 and TRBJ1-1; D remains unclear. The germline V gene has CDR1 LNHDA and CDR2 SQIVND (reference sequence). Trimming pared 10 bases from V and 1 base from J, leaving 13 bases between. CDR3 length: 13 amino acids. The CDR3 nucleotides read TGTGCCACCGAGGTGGCGGGGAACACTGAAGCTTTCTTT. As protein: CATEVAGNTEAFF.

This clone has just a few counts. This sequence joins TRBV27 and TRBJ2-2, with 9 positions matching TRBD1. V dropped 2 bases and J dropped 4; count of bases not matched to a gene: 8. The CDR3 is 17 residues long. Germline V CDR1 and CDR2: MNHEY, SMNVEV (reference sequence). The DNA of the CDR3 is TGTGCCAGCAGTTTACGGACTCCGGGACAGGGCACCGGGGAGCTGTTTTTT. Its translation: CASSLRTPGQGTGELFF.

This chain connects TRBV9 to TRBJ2-7; 11 bases map to TRBD1. J was trimmed by 6 bases and V by 7 bases; bases with no gene match: 6. CDR3 length: 13 residues. CDR1 SGDLS and CDR2 YYNGEE come from the germline V gene. The CDR3 spells CASGQGALSEQYF. DNA of the CDR3: TGTGCCAGCGGACAGGGGGCTTTGTCCGAGCAGTACTTC.

The chain combines TRBV5-1 with TRBJ1-1, with D tentatively TRBD1 (6 bases). This CDR3 spans 14 amino acids. Germline-derived CDR1 and CDR2 are SGHRS and YFSETQ. Trimming pared 2 bases from V and 1 base from J, leaving 9 bases between. As DNA, the CDR3 is TGCGCCAGCAGCTTACAGGGTCAGAACACTGAAGCTTTCTTT. Its translation: CASSLQGQNTEAFF.

As for this clone: Other nucleotide sequences in the sample specify the same CDR3. V gene TRBV9 combines with J gene TRBJ2-2; the match to TRBD2 covers 10 bases. The CDR3 totals 16 residues. The V gene end was trimmed by 0 bases and the J gene end by 5 bases; junction bases not matched to a gene: 4. Germline V gene sequence: CDR1 SGDLS, CDR2 YYNGEE. This chain's CDR3 is CASSVGLAGGTGELFF. In nucleotides, the CDR3 is TGTGCCAGCAGCGTAGGATTAGCGGGAGGTACCGGGGAGCTGTTTTTT.

This clone has a single count. V is TRBV28 and J is TRBJ2-7; the match to TRBD1 covers 10 bases. Germline CDR1 and CDR2: MDHEN and SYDVKM. The V segment lost 8 bases and the J segment 5 bases; nucleotides outside the gene matches: 9. The CDR3 runs 14 residues. The CDR3 DNA follows: TGTGCCAGCCATCGACAGGGGGCGAGGAACGAGCAGTACTTC. It yields the protein CASHRQGARNEQYF.

V usage is TRBV5-1 and J usage is TRBJ2-1; tentative D call: TRBD1 (5 bases). The V gene's germline CDR1 is SGHRS and CDR2 YFSETQ. CDR3 length: 15 amino acids. V was pared by 9 bases and J by 0 bases, with 16 bases between. The chain's CDR3 is CATKQQASSYNEQFF. CDR3 nucleotide sequence: TGCGCCACAAAACAACAGGCGAGCTCCTACAATGAGCAGTTCTTC.

The rearrangement uses TRBV7-2 and TRBJ2-1, with 10 positions matching TRBD2. Germline CDR1 is SGHTA and CDR2 is FQGNSA. This CDR3 is 17 amino acids long. With V trimmed by 4 bases and J by 2 bases, 8 bases remained unmatched. Here the CDR3 reads CASSSKTSGPPYNEQFF. Here the CDR3 DNA reads TGTGCCAGCAGCTCGAAGACTAGCGGGCCTCCCTACAATGAGCAGTTCTTC.

V and J are TRBV9 and TRBJ2-5; possible D gene TRBD2, 6 bases. V was trimmed by 4 bases and J by 3 bases, leaving 13 bases between them. The CDR3 length is 14 residues. The V gene's germline CDR1 is SGDLS and CDR2 YYNGEE. The CDR3 loop is CASSPRLDEETQYF. The DNA of the CDR3 is TGTGCCAGCAGCCCCCGACTAGATGAAGAGACCCAGTACTTC.

The table lists this clone with a few counts. V usage is TRBV4-1 and J usage is TRBJ1-5; a weak D match, TRBD1 (6 bases). From germline, CDR1 is MGHRA and CDR2 YSYEKL. CDR3 size: 16 residues. Trimming left V 0 bases short and J 0 bases short, with 9 bases between. The CDR3, as DNA: TGCGCCAGCAGCCAAGAGGACAGCTATAGCAATCAGCCCCAGCATTTT. Protein sequence: CASSQEDSYSNQPQHF.

This chain uses TRBV5-1 with TRBJ1-4, with no clear D. Per germline, CDR1 SGHRS and CDR2 YFSETQ. V was clipped by 0 bases and J by 0 bases, with 9 bases between them. This CDR3 has 16 residues. The CDR3 nucleotides read TGCGCCAGCAGCTTGGGTGGCAGTGCAACTAATGAAAAACTGTTTTTT. Translated: CASSLGGSATNEKLFF.

The J gene is TRBJ2-1, the V gene TRBV10-3, with 8 nucleotides matching TRBD2. This CDR3 contains 15 residues. The germline V gene has CDR1 ENHRY and CDR2 SYGVKD. V trimming: 5 bases; J trimming: 5 bases; junction bases outside the gene matches: 8. The CDR3 here is CAISPLLLADNEQFF. The CDR3, as DNA: TGTGCCATCAGTCCCCTCCTACTAGCGGACAATGAGCAGTTCTTC.

This clone appeared a few times. V is TRBV10-1 and J is TRBJ2-5, with D perhaps matching TRBD1 (6 bases). Trimming cost V 3 bases and J 4 bases, with 12 bases left between them. CDR1 is WNHNN and CDR2 is SYGVQD in the germline V gene (reference sequence). The CDR3 has 14 residues. The CDR3 coding sequence is TGCGCCAGCAGTGAAGGGGGAGTAGGAGAGACCCAGTACTTC. Amino acid sequence: CASSEGGVGETQYF.

This chain links TRBV5-1 with TRBJ2-5, with D perhaps matching TRBD2 (6 bases). Germline loops: CDR1 SGHRS, CDR2 YFSETQ. V was cut by 1 base and J by 2 bases, with 15 bases left in between. This CDR3 contains 16 residues. The CDR3 DNA sequence: TGCGCCAGCAGCTTGACCACGGAGCGGGTGCAAGAGACCCAGTACTTC. Translation gives CASSLTTERVQETQYF.